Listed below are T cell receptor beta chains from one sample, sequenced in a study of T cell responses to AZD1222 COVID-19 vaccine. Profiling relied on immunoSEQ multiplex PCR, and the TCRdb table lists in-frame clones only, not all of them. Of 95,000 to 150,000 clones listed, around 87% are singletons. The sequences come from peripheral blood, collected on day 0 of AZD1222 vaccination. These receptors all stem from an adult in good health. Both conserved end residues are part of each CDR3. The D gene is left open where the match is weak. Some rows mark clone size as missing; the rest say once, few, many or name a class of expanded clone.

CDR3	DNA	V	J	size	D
CASTTSWGSSYEQYF	TGTGCCAGTACCACCTCATGGGGGAGCTCCTACGAGCAGTACTTC	TRBV19	TRBJ2-7	.	.
CASSSITSGIYNEQFF	TGTGCCAGCAGTTCCATAACTAGCGGGATTTACAATGAGCAGTTCTTC	TRBV28	TRBJ2-1	.	TRBD2
CATSDVNSGNTIYF	TGTGCCACCAGTGATGTAAACTCTGGAAACACCATATATTTT	TRBV24-1	TRBJ1-3	.	.
CASSLGTGAHNEQFF	TGTGCCAGCAGTTTAGGGACAGGGGCTCACAATGAGCAGTTCTTC	TRBV27	TRBJ2-1	.	TRBD1
CSAGAAGGGEQYF	TGCAGCGCGGGTGCGGCTGGGGGCGGCGAGCAGTACTTC	TRBV29-1	TRBJ2-7	.	.
CASSRTIGTEAFF	TGTGCCAGCAGTCGAACCATTGGCACTGAAGCTTTCTTT	TRBV6-5	TRBJ1-1	.	.
CASSLGGRQPQHF	TGTGCCAGCAGCTTAGGAGGTCGGCAGCCCCAGCATTTT	TRBV7-8	TRBJ1-5	.	.
CASSPPLGLSYNEQFF	TGTGCCAGCAGCCCCCCACTAGGGCTCTCCTACAATGAGCAGTTCTTC	TRBV27	TRBJ2-1	.	.
CASSIGPSSGNTIYF	TGTGCCAGTAGTATAGGGCCGTCCTCTGGAAACACCATATATTTT	TRBV19	TRBJ1-3	.	.
CASSVGTGELFF	TGTGCCAGCAGCGTAGGCACCGGGGAGCTGTTTTTT	TRBV9	TRBJ2-2	.	.
CASSSLEYNEQFF	TGTGCCAGCAGTTCATTGGAATACAATGAGCAGTTCTTC	TRBV27	TRBJ2-1	.	.
CASSRGGASTEAFF	TGTGCCAGCAGCCGAGGGGGCGCGAGCACTGAAGCTTTCTTT	TRBV9	TRBJ1-1	.	TRBD1
CASSETLGWSEQYF	TGTGCCAGCAGTGAAACCCTAGGGTGGAGCGAGCAGTACTTC	TRBV2	TRBJ2-7	.	.
CASSQRGQSQHF	TGTGCCAGCAGCCAGAGAGGCCAAAGTCAGCATTTT	TRBV5-8	TRBJ1-5	once	.
CASSQVDSIPNEQFF	TGCGCCAGCAGCCAAGTGGACTCCATTCCCAATGAGCAGTTCTTC	TRBV4-1	TRBJ2-1	.	.
CASSSGTGGRSEAFF	TGTGCCAGCAGTTCAGGGACAGGGGGCCGGTCTGAAGCTTTCTTT	TRBV5-8	TRBJ1-1	.	TRBD1
CASRRGNSPLHF	TGTGCCAGCAGGCGAGGGAATTCACCCCTCCACTTT	TRBV25-1	TRBJ1-6	.	.